The 23 T cell receptor beta chains presented below share a single source sample, sequenced in a study of blood T cells in healthy people across ages. For the second PCR, which ran for about 6 to 12 cycles, a sample-barcoded 5' primer and a J-beta primer mix were used. MiXCR was run by TCRdb on the 5' RACE reads, yielding one entry per CDR3 protein. The table shows around 990,000 distinct CDR3 sequences, with 25% occurring only once. Another study also made use of these data, one on T cells of mothers and their children.

Sample: blood. The receptors stem from a girl aged 2-9 years in good health.

This clonotype appeared a single time. This sequence joins TRBV18 and TRBJ2-5, with a weak D call TRBD2 (6 bases). The germline V gene encodes CDR1 KGHSH and CDR2 LQKENI. V was clipped by 5 bases and J by 4 bases, with 11 bases between them. The CDR3 loop spans 13 amino acids. The CDR3 region is CASSIGEAETQYF. In nucleotides, the CDR3 is TGTGCCAGCTCAATCGGGGAGGCAGAGACCCAGTACTTC.

The rearrangement links TRBV4-1 to TRBJ2-5, with 8 bases lining up with TRBD1. The trim removed 6 bases at V and 3 bases at J, leaving 15 bases unmatched. Germline V gene lookup returns CDR1 MGHRA and CDR2 YSYEKL. The CDR3 is 17 amino acids. The CDR3 region is CASSRRKLTGVEETQYF. The CDR3 region has the DNA TGCGCCAGCAGTCGCAGGAAATTGACAGGGGTGGAAGAGACCCAGTACTTC.

As for this clonotype: Germline and junction disagree at one end, which may indicate a read error. The rearrangement links TRBV5-5 to TRBJ2-5, with TRBD2 identical over 8 bases. The tail of the sequence fits TRBJ2-7 better, so the J call may be wrong. The CDR3 spans 13 residues. Germline assignment: CDR1 SGHKS and CDR2 YYEKEE (reference sequence). DNA for the CDR3: TGTGGCAGCAGCACGGGGGGGACCTACGAGCAGTACTTC. Translation gives CGSSTGGTYEQYF.

This clonotype was counted between two and nine times. The CDR3 loop reads CASSIQLFQPQHF. The CDR3 nucleotides are TGTGCCAGTAGTATTCAACTATTTCAGCCCCAGCATTTT. The chain combines TRBV19 with TRBJ1-5, with D uncertain. V was clipped by 3 bases and J by 6 bases, with 9 bases between them. CDR3 length equals 13 residues. Germline values: CDR1 LNHDA, CDR2 SQIVND (reference sequence).

This clonotype was seen more than once but under ten times. The chain combines TRBV7-2 with TRBJ1-2; TRBD1 might be the D (5 bases). CDR3 length: 15 residues. Germline V lookup: CDR1 SGHTA, CDR2 FQGNSA. V was trimmed by 3 bases and J by 8 bases, leaving 19 bases between them. The CDR3 sequence: CASSLGDWGRNGYTF. DNA of the CDR3: TGTGCCAGCAGCTTGGGGGATTGGGGTAGAAACGGCTACACCTTC.

This clonotype was seen a few times. This rearrangement joins TRBV20-1 to TRBJ2-3; D possibly corresponds to TRBD1 (6 bases). This CDR3 comprises 15 residues. Per germline, CDR1 DFQATT and CDR2 SNEGSKA (reference sequence). Trimming pared 0 bases from V and 6 bases from J, leaving 16 bases between. DNA for the CDR3: TGCAGTGCTAGAGATTTTTACAGGGATCACGATACGCAGTATTTT. Its translation is CSARDFYRDHDTQYF.

V is TRBV5-6 and J is TRBJ1-1; D gene unclear. The germline gives CDR1 SGHDT, CDR2 YYEEEE. V was trimmed by 3 bases and J by 6 bases, leaving 12 bases between them. This CDR3 comprises 13 residues. In nucleotides, the CDR3 is TGTGCCAGCAGCTCGTTGTTAAGCGCTGAAGCTTTCTTT. This sequence encodes CASSSLLSAEAFF.

The rearrangement joins TRBV4-2 to TRBJ2-5; 13 bases are shared with TRBD2. Germline CDR1 reads LGHNA; CDR2 reads YNFKEQ. The CDR3 runs to 15 residues. The J segment lost 5 bases and the V segment lost 3 bases, leaving 3 bases of the junction unmatched. CDR3 region: CASSHGLAGDETQYF. DNA of the CDR3: TGTGCCAGCAGCCACGGACTAGCGGGGGACGAGACCCAGTACTTC.

The chain joins TRBV28 to TRBJ1-2, with D perhaps matching TRBD1 (6 bases). The germline gives CDR1 MDHEN, CDR2 SYDVKM. The length of the CDR3 is 13 residues. The germline V and J ends were trimmed by 8 bases and 5 bases, with 15 bases remaining between them. The DNA for the CDR3 is TGTGCCAGCGCAGGGGACGACCCTTATGGCTACACCTTC. Protein product: CASAGDDPYGYTF.

V usage is TRBV10-3 and J usage is TRBJ2-5; 8 positions agree with TRBD2. V shed 3 bases, J shed 1 base, and the junction held 7 bases outside the gene matches. The CDR3 is 16 amino acids. The germline gives CDR1 ENHRY, CDR2 SYGVKD. CDR3 nucleotide sequence: TGTGCCATCAGTGATCCCCCCGGGGGGGTCCAAGAGACCCAGTACTTC. This translates into CAISDPPGGVQETQYF.

This clonotype appeared once. A read error is possible here, since a much larger clone lies one base away. Since the CDR3 does not end with the conserved phenylalanine or tryptophan, this likely comes from a read error. The chain uses TRBV27 and TRBJ2-3, with 7 bases identical to TRBD2. The ends lost 6 bases at V and 1 base at J; junction bases unmatched: 16. The CDR3 totals 18 residues. Germline V gives CDR1 MNHEY, CDR2 SMNVEV (reference sequence). The CDR3, as DNA: TGTGCCAGCAGCCCTATCGTGGCGGGAGATTCCGGCACAGATACGCAGTATCTT. The encoded protein is CASSPIVAGDSGTDTQYL.

The chain carries TRBV12-3 or TRBV12-4 and TRBJ1-1; maybe TRBD1 (5 bases). V was clipped by 7 bases and J by 2 bases, with 11 bases between them. This CDR3 comprises 13 residues. CDR3 region: CASTRDHNTEAFF. CDR3 nucleotides: TGTGCCAGCACCCGGGACCATAACACTGAAGCTTTCTTT.

This chain links TRBV19 with TRBJ2-7; TRBD1 might be the D (6 bases). The CDR3 totals 15 residues. The V gene lost 6 bases and the J gene lost 1 base, with 16 bases spanning the gap. In germline, CDR1 is LNHDA, CDR2 SQIVND (reference sequence). The DNA for the CDR3 is TGTGCCAGTAGCCTACACCGGGACAAATCCTACGAGCAGTACTTC. Protein product: CASSLHRDKSYEQYF.

The V call is TRBV12-3 or TRBV12-4, the J call TRBJ1-2; TRBD1 might be the D (6 bases). The V gene lost 2 bases and the J gene lost 4 bases, with 11 bases spanning the gap. The CDR3 is made up of 14 amino acids. CDR3 sequence (DNA): TGTGCCAGCAGTTTAATCAGGGGATCCTATGGCTACACCTTC. Translation gives CASSLIRGSYGYTF.

This clonotype was recorded at least ten times. This chain connects TRBV6-2 or TRBV6-3 to TRBJ2-2; tentative D call: TRBD2 (7 bases). There are 15 residues in the CDR3. The germline CDR1 and CDR2 sequences are MNHEY and SVGEGT. With 6 bases removed from V and 5 bases from J, the gap between germline ends came to 16 bases. CDR3 nucleotides: TGTGCCAGCAGGGGGGGGCCGGCGGAAACCGGGGAGCTGTTTTTT. Its translation is CASRGGPAETGELFF.

The chain combines TRBV14 with TRBJ2-7; D not certain. This CDR3 comprises 15 residues. Germline V CDR1 and CDR2: SGHDN, FVKESK. Deletions cut 1 base from V and 3 bases from J, with 13 bases between. As DNA, the CDR3 is TGTGCCAGCAGCCAAGTAGGAAACGGGCTCTACGAGCAGTACTTC. Translated: CASSQVGNGLYEQYF.

This clonotype was seen only a few times. The chain employs TRBV12-3 or TRBV12-4 and TRBJ2-7; D possibly corresponds to TRBD1 (5 bases). The CDR3 consists of 14 residues. V gave up 9 bases and J gave up 3 bases, with 18 bases separating them. The CDR3 bases are TGTGCCAGTAAAGCCGGACACCCAGTCTACGAGCAGTACTTC. Protein sequence: CASKAGHPVYEQYF.

The V call is TRBV7-9, the J call TRBJ1-2; D unclear. Trimming left V 2 bases short and J 6 bases short, with 13 bases between. Germline loops: CDR1 SEHNR, CDR2 FQNEAQ (reference sequence). This CDR3 has 14 amino acids. The CDR3 sequence: CASSLRAQTNGYTF. CDR3 DNA: TGTGCCAGCAGCTTAAGGGCCCAGACTAATGGCTACACCTTC.

The chain links TRBV12-3 or TRBV12-4 to TRBJ2-5; 10 bases agree with TRBD2. V lost 4 bases to trimming and J lost 4 bases; unmatched junction nucleotides: 15. The CDR3 is made up of 18 amino acids. The CDR3 DNA follows: TGTGCCAGCAGTTCCCTTCACCTAGCGGGGGCGTCGAGAGAGACCCAGTACTTC. This sequence encodes CASSSLHLAGASRETQYF.

In its sample, this clonotype was seen a few times. This chain uses TRBV24-1 with TRBJ2-1; 13 positions agree with TRBD2. The germline gives CDR1 KGHDR, CDR2 SFDVKD. V lost 2 bases to trimming and J lost 8 bases; unmatched junction nucleotides: 11. CDR3 length: 18 residues. This chain's CDR3 is CATSDSNRTSGRWDEQFF. CDR3 DNA: TGTGCCACCAGTGATTCTAACCGGACTAGCGGGAGATGGGATGAGCAGTTCTTC.

At least ten counts were recorded for this clonotype. The genes are TRBV10-3 and TRBJ2-5; TRBD2 matches at 7 bases. The CDR3 extends over 15 amino acids. Germline loops: CDR1 ENHRY, CDR2 SYGVKD. With 2 bases clipped from V and 6 bases from J, the junction kept 9 bases outside the gene matches. The CDR3, as DNA: TGTGCCATCAGTGAGACTGGGCGGGAGTCCAAGACCCAGTACTTC. Protein product: CAISETGRESKTQYF.

In this sample, this clonotype turned up many times. The chain has TRBV29-1 and TRBJ1-2; D is possibly TRBD1 (5 bases). The CDR3 is made up of 11 amino acids. V gave up 5 bases and J gave up 5 bases, with 9 bases separating them. CDR1 is SQVTM and CDR2 is ANQGSEA in the germline V gene. This CDR3 is CSVPGGYGYTF. The CDR3 nucleotides read TGCAGCGTTCCGGGGGGGTATGGCTACACCTTC.

V usage is TRBV6-2 or TRBV6-3 and J usage is TRBJ1-2; unclear D gene. The CDR3 has 12 residues. The germline V gene encodes CDR1 MNHEY and CDR2 SVGEGT. The V end lost 0 bases, the J end lost 10 bases, and 9 bases lay between the germline ends. The CDR3 spells CASSYSVRHYTF. DNA of the CDR3: TGTGCCAGCAGTTACTCGGTACGACACTACACCTTC.